A single sample gave rise to the 28 T cell receptor beta chains below, sequenced in a study of T cells in Graves' hyperthyroidism and ophthalmopathy. Amplified TCR beta CDR3 regions derived from RNA transcripts. HTBI primers were used for first-round RT-PCR of the TCR CDR3. One entry per CDR3 protein results from TCRdb running MiXCR on the multiplex PCR reads. The table lists approximately 330,000 distinct CDR3 sequences, approximately 14% of them singletons, with 30% to 40% in the top ten. The sample comprised blood. Receptors originate from a woman between 40 and 50 years old with Graves' ophthalmopathy.

This clonotype appeared many times. One end of the junction varies from germline; a read error may be responsible. This chain joins TRBV28 and TRBJ2-5; D may be TRBD2 (6 bases). CDR3 length: 16 residues. The V gene's germline CDR1 is MDHEN and CDR2 SYDVKM. The CDR3 sequence is CASSLFGGKRAETRYF. The CDR3 DNA reads as TGTGCCAGCAGTTTATTCGGCGGGAAAAGGGCAGAGACCCGGTACTTC.

This rearrangement joins TRBV29-1 to TRBJ1-3; 9 nucleotides line up with TRBD1. Germline-derived CDR1 and CDR2 are SQVTM and ANQGSEA. V dropped 3 bases and J dropped 4; count of bases not matched to a gene: 7. The CDR3 consists of 15 residues. CDR3 sequence (DNA): TGCAGCGTTGACACGACAGGGGGAACCGGAAACACCATATATTTT. Translated: CSVDTTGGTGNTIYF. Using reference TRBV29-1 and TRBJ1-3 for the parts outside the CDR3, the full variable domain is SAVISQKPSRDICQRGTSLTIQCQVDSQVTMMFWYRQQPGQSLTLIATANQGSEATYESGFVIDKFPISRPNLTFSTLTVSNMSPEDSSIYLCSVDTTGGTGNTIYFGEGSWLTVV.

Of note for this clonotype: A much larger clone lies one base from this, so it may be a read error. This chain connects TRBV7-8 to TRBJ2-5, with D possibly being TRBD2 (5 bases). V shed 1 base and J shed 10 bases, with 7 bases lying between them. Germline assignment: CDR1 SGHVS and CDR2 FQNEAQ. The CDR3 runs 11 residues. DNA for the CDR3: TGTGCCAGCAGCTTAGGCGACTACCAGTACTTC. This encodes CASSLGDYQYF.

Notes on this clonotype: This sequence may be a read error, since a much larger clone differs from it by one base. The chain uses TRBV10-3 and TRBJ2-2, with a weak D call TRBD2 (5 bases). Germline loops: CDR1 ENHRY, CDR2 SYGVKD. This CDR3 is 14 amino acids long. As DNA, the CDR3 is TGTGCCATCAGTGAGTCTGGCTTCCCCGGGGAGCTGCTTTTT. The encoded protein is CAISESGFPGELLF.

This clonotype was detected only a few times. The chain couples TRBV3-1 to TRBJ2-7; D might be TRBD1 (5 bases). Germline V lookup: CDR1 LGHDT, CDR2 YNNKEL (reference sequence). V gave up 0 bases and J gave up 1 base, with 10 bases separating them. CDR3 length: 15 amino acids. DNA for the CDR3: TGTGCCAGCAGCCAAGAGGCCAGGGCATCCTACGAGCAGTACTTC. Translated, it gives CASSQEARASYEQYF.

V is TRBV7-9 and J is TRBJ2-5; 8 bases fit TRBD2. V was clipped by 1 base and J by 0 bases; unmatched bases: 4. Germline assignment: CDR1 SEHNR and CDR2 FQNEAQ (reference sequence). The CDR3 is 16 amino acids. The chain's CDR3 is CASSLGAGEYQETQYF. DNA for the CDR3: TGTGCCAGCAGCTTAGGAGCGGGGGAGTACCAAGAGACCCAGTACTTC.

Many counts were recorded for this clonotype. This sequence joins TRBV15 and TRBJ2-1; 12 bases map to TRBD2. Trimming at V came to 6 bases and at J to 7 bases, leaving 10 bases not matched to a gene. CDR1 is LNHNV and CDR2 is YYDKDF in the germline V gene (reference sequence). This CDR3 is 16 amino acids long. The CDR3 bases are TGTGCCACCAGTCCGGACCTAGCGGGAGGGCTGAATGAGCAGTTCTTC. Translation gives CATSPDLAGGLNEQFF. Filled out from reference TRBV15 and TRBJ2-1, the complete variable domain reads DAMVIQNPRYQVTQFGKPVTLSCSQTLNHNVMYWYQQKSSQAPKLLFHYYDKDFNNEADTPDNFQSRRPNTSFCFLDIRSPGLGDTAMYLCATSPDLAGGLNEQFFGPGTRLTVL.

V gene TRBV7-2 combines with J gene TRBJ2-7; no clear D. Germline CDR1 and CDR2: SGHTA and FQGNSA. The CDR3 covers 13 residues. V lost 5 bases to trimming and J lost 5 bases, with 13 bases between them. The CDR3 reads CASSQRFGNEQYF. CDR3 coding DNA: TGTGCCAGCAGCCAAAGGTTTGGGAACGAGCAGTACTTC.

The chain has TRBV19 and TRBJ1-1, with a weak D call TRBD1 (6 bases). The germline gives CDR1 LNHDA, CDR2 SQIVND (reference sequence). CDR3 length equals 16 residues. Trimming left V 6 bases short and J 6 bases short, with 23 bases between. CDR3 sequence reads: CASRGRDGGSGSEAFF. The CDR3 region has the DNA TGTGCCAGTAGGGGGAGGGACGGGGGCTCGGGCTCTGAAGCTTTCTTT. The full variable domain, with the rest looked up from reference TRBV19 and TRBJ1-1, is DGGITQSPKYLFRKEGQNVTLSCEQNLNHDAMYWYRQDPGQGLRLIYYSQIVNDFQKGDIAEGYSVSREKKESFPLTVTSAQKNPTAFYLCASRGRDGGSGSEAFFGQGTRLTVV.

In this sample, this clonotype turned up a few times. The chain links TRBV29-1 to TRBJ2-1; 10 bases agree with TRBD2. In germline, CDR1 is SQVTM, CDR2 ANQGSEA. The CDR3 runs to 14 residues. V trimming: 4 bases; J trimming: 5 bases; junction bases outside the gene matches: 5. CDR3 amino acids: CSVVGTSENNEQFF. The DNA of the CDR3 is TGCAGCGTTGTAGGGACTAGCGAGAACAATGAGCAGTTCTTC.

The CDR3 bases are TGCAGCGTTGTCGGACAGGGAGGATTTTGGGAGACCCAGTACTTC. Protein product: CSVVGQGGFWETQYF. The chain joins TRBV29-1 to TRBJ2-5; 8 bases fit TRBD1. This CDR3 has 15 amino acids. From germline, CDR1 is SQVTM and CDR2 ANQGSEA. V was clipped by 4 bases and J by 5 bases; unmatched bases: 12. Based on the CDR3 plus reference TRBV29-1 and TRBJ2-5, the full variable domain is SAVISQKPSRDICQRGTSLTIQCQVDSQVTMMFWYRQQPGQSLTLIATANQGSEATYESGFVIDKFPISRPNLTFSTLTVSNMSPEDSSIYLCSVVGQGGFWETQYFGPGTRLLVL.

This clonotype was seen many times. Compared with germline, one end of the junction differs, possibly owing to a read error. The V gene is TRBV7-7, the J gene TRBJ2-3, with a possible D match to TRBD1 (7 bases). CDR3 length: 16 amino acids. The germline V gene has CDR1 SSHAT and CDR2 FNYEAQ (reference sequence). CDR3 protein: CASSPQQGTSTDTQYF. CDR3 DNA sequence: TGTGCTAGCAGCCCCCAACAGGGGACTAGCACAGATACGCAGTATTTT.

Ten or more counts support this clonotype. The CDR3 is CASSQTNRAGELFF. The CDR3 DNA sequence: TGTGCCAGCAGCCAAACAAACAGGGCCGGGGAGCTGTTTTTT. V and J are TRBV7-2 and TRBJ2-2; a possible D gene is TRBD1 (6 bases). Germline loops: CDR1 SGHTA, CDR2 FQGNSA. The CDR3 is 14 residues long. V was trimmed by 5 bases and J by 6 bases, leaving 13 bases between them.

This clonotype was seen many times. The V call is TRBV6-6, the J call TRBJ2-1, with 7 positions matching TRBD2. The germline gives CDR1 MNHNY, CDR2 SVGAGI (reference sequence). V trimming: 2 bases; J trimming: 5 bases; junction bases outside the gene matches: 6. There are 15 residues in the CDR3. The DNA of the CDR3 is TGTGCCAGCAGTTACCCATCTCTAGCGGACAATGAGCAGTTCTTC. Translated: CASSYPSLADNEQFF.

This clonotype was recorded many times. The junction departs from germline at one end; a sequencing error may be responsible. This sequence joins TRBV20-1 and TRBJ1-1; no clear D. The length of the CDR3 is 13 residues. Germline assignment: CDR1 DFQATT and CDR2 SNEGSKA (reference sequence). The DNA of the CDR3 is TGCAGTGCTAGTCGTATCAGGAACACTGAAGCCTTCTTT. Residues: CSASRIRNTEAFF.

This clonotype came up many times. The chain is built from TRBV3-1 and TRBJ1-2; a possible D gene is TRBD1 (5 bases). The CDR3 contains 15 residues. Germline V gene data show CDR1 as LGHDT and CDR2 as YNNKEL (reference sequence). V was cut by 0 bases and J by 2 bases, with 10 bases left in between. DNA for the CDR3: TGTGCCAGCAGCCAAGATGAGGGGTACAACTATGGCTACACCTTC. This sequence encodes CASSQDEGYNYGYTF.

This clonotype was detected ten times or more. The chain combines TRBV16 with TRBJ1-4; weak D call: TRBD1 (5 bases). The V and J ends lost 5 bases and 5 bases respectively, with 12 bases between them. The CDR3 totals 14 residues. Per the germline V gene, CDR1 is KGHSY and CDR2 is FQNENV. The CDR3 sequence: CASSTQWGNEKLFF. The CDR3 DNA reads as TGTGCCAGCAGCACCCAATGGGGGAATGAAAAACTGTTTTTT.

This clonotype was counted between two and nine times. The CDR3 reads CASSLAPGYVEQYF. Here the CDR3 DNA reads TGTGCCAGCAGCTTAGCGCCAGGGTATGTCGAGCAGTACTTC. The chain links TRBV11-1 to TRBJ2-7; perhaps TRBD1 as D (5 bases). V shed 0 bases and J shed 6 bases, with 12 bases lying between them. In germline, CDR1 is SGHAT, CDR2 FQDESV (reference sequence). This CDR3 contains 14 residues.

The chain has TRBV7-2 and TRBJ2-7, with D maybe TRBD2 (6 bases). Germline-derived CDR1 and CDR2 are SGHTA and FQGNSA. The CDR3 is made up of 14 amino acids. The V end was cut by 2 bases, the J end by 2 bases, with 10 bases between. The CDR3 DNA follows: TGTGCCAGCAGCTTACAGGCGGGGACCTACGAGCAGTACTTC. Amino acids: CASSLQAGTYEQYF.

This clonotype was observed once. The chain recombines TRBV20-1 with TRBJ1-3; possibly TRBD1 for D (5 bases). The length of the CDR3 is 13 residues. In germline, CDR1 is DFQATT, CDR2 SNEGSKA (reference sequence). With 0 bases removed from V and 6 bases from J, the gap between germline ends came to 9 bases. CDR3 bases: TGCAGTGCTAGAGAGACAGTGGCAAACACCATATATTTT. Amino acid sequence: CSARETVANTIYF.

This clonotype was counted at least ten times. The V and J genes are TRBV5-1 and TRBJ1-6; D ambiguous. The CDR3 extends over 13 amino acids. The V gene's germline CDR1 is SGHRS and CDR2 YFSETQ. The V gene lost 4 bases and the J gene lost 9 bases, with 11 bases spanning the gap. The CDR3 here is CASSREGTSPLHF. The CDR3 DNA reads TGCGCCAGCAGCCGGGAGGGTACTTCACCCCTCCACTTT. Based on the CDR3 plus reference TRBV5-1 and TRBJ1-6, the full variable domain is KAGVTQTPRYLIKTRGQQVTLSCSPISGHRSVSWYQQTPGQGLQFLFEYFSETQRNKGNFPGRFSGRQFSNSRSEMNVSTLELGDSALYLCASSREGTSPLHFGNGTRLTVT.

This clonotype appeared a few times. CDR3 in DNA: TGTGCCAGCAGCGCGGCCCAACTAGCGGAATACAATGAGCAGTTCTTC. It translates to CASSAAQLAEYNEQFF. The chain employs TRBV9 and TRBJ2-1; 8 bases agree with TRBD2. The CDR3 totals 16 residues. CDR1 is SGDLS and CDR2 is YYNGEE in the germline V gene. The V segment lost 3 bases and the J segment 4 bases; nucleotides outside the gene matches: 9. Using reference TRBV9 and TRBJ2-1 for the parts outside the CDR3, the full variable domain is DSGVTQTPKHLITATGQRVTLRCSPRSGDLSVYWYQQSLDQGLQFLIQYYNGEERAKGNILERFSAQQFPDLHSELNLSSLELGDSALYFCASSAAQLAEYNEQFFGPGTRLTVL.

The sample holds many counts of this clonotype. The rearrangement uses TRBV11-2 and TRBJ2-1; the D is unclear. Germline V gene sequence: CDR1 SGHAT, CDR2 FQNNGV. The CDR3 covers 15 residues. V lost 3 bases and J 5 bases, leaving 14 bases between the germline ends. In DNA form, the CDR3 reads TGTGCCAGCAGCTTTGTGAGTCGGCTAAACAATGAGCAGTTCTTC. Amino acids: CASSFVSRLNNEQFF.

V gene TRBV20-1 combines with J gene TRBJ1-2; 10 bases agree with TRBD1. V lost 5 bases, J lost 4 bases, and 7 bases stayed unmatched. Germline values: CDR1 DFQATT, CDR2 SNEGSKA (reference sequence). The CDR3 totals 14 residues. The CDR3 region is CSASTTGGIYGYTF. The CDR3 bases are TGCAGTGCTTCGACGACAGGGGGCATCTATGGCTACACCTTC.

The sample holds a few counts of this clonotype. The gene calls are TRBV20-1 and TRBJ1-5, with D possibly being TRBD1 (5 bases). Germline V CDR1 and CDR2: DFQATT, SNEGSKA (reference sequence). Trimming removed 4 bases from V and 9 bases from J, with 13 bases in between. This CDR3 region has 12 residues. CDR3 in DNA: TGCAGTGCTAAGAAGGGCGGGGGGCCCCAGCATTTT. Amino acid sequence: CSAKKGGGPQHF.

This clonotype showed up many times. The chain couples TRBV24-1 to TRBJ1-2; 7 nucleotides match TRBD1. The CDR3 is 14 amino acids. The V gene end was trimmed by 0 bases and the J gene end by 5 bases; junction bases not matched to a gene: 2. The V gene's germline CDR1 is KGHDR and CDR2 SFDVKD. CDR3 bases: TGTGCCACCAGTGATTTGAGGACAGGATATGGCTACACCTTC. Protein: CATSDLRTGYGYTF.

About this clonotype: A read error may be the cause here, since a much bigger clone is one base away. V gene TRBV6-2 or TRBV6-3 combines with J gene TRBJ2-2, with a possible D match to TRBD2 (5 bases). CDR1 and CDR2 from the germline V gene are MNHEY and SVGEGT. There are 15 residues in the CDR3. CDR3 residues: CAGSYRRAGTGELFF. The CDR3 bases are TGTGCCGGCAGTTACCGCCGGGCGGGCACCGGGGAGCTGTTTTTT.

CDR3 region: CASSLPGANEQFF. The CDR3 nucleotides are TGTGCCAGCAGTTTACCGGGGGCGAATGAGCAGTTCTTC. The chain is built from TRBV12-3 or TRBV12-4 and TRBJ2-1; D may match TRBD1 or TRBD2 (6 bases each). V was shortened by 2 bases and J by 7 bases, with 9 bases between the two germline ends. The CDR3 covers 13 residues.